What follows describes a single T cell receptor beta chain. CDR1 and CDR2 from the germline V gene are SGHTA and FQGNSA. V lost 1 base and J lost 0, with 16 bases in between. This CDR3 is 17 amino acids long. The data were taken from a study of cytotoxic CD8 clonotypes in ibrutinib-treated CLL. The assay was immunoSEQ multiplex PCR, and TCRdb's table has in-frame clones only and misses some. The repertoire holds approximately 11,000 clones, with 81% as singletons. The chain is built from TRBV7-2 and TRBJ2-7; D is possibly TRBD2 (6 bases). The TCR comes from a human donor with chronic lymphocytic leukemia. The specimen was PBMCs, collected at disease progression, from a patient treated with ibrutinib. CDR3 amino acids: CASSLGEADGSSYEQYF. In DNA, the CDR3 is TGTGCCAGCAGCTTAGGCGAGGCGGACGGGAGCTCCTACGAGCAGTACTTC.